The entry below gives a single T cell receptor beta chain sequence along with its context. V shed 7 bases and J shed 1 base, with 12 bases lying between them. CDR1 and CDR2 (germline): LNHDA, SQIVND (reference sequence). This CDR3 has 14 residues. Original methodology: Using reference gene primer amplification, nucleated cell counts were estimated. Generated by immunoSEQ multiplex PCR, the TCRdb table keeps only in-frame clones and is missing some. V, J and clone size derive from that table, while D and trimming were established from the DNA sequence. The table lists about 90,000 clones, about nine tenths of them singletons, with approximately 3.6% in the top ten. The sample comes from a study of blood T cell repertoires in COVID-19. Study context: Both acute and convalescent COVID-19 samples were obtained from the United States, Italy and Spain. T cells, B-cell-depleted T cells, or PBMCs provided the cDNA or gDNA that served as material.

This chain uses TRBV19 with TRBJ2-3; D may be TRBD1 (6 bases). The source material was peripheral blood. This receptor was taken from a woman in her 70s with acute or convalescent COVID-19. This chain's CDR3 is CASNPQGGTDTQYF. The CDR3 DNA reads TGTGCCAGTAATCCACAGGGAGGCACAGATACGCAGTATTTT.